The clone carrying this T cell receptor beta chain appeared many times. What it recognizes is unknown. This entry comes from a study of regulatory T cells in long-lasting Graves disease. Described time point: newly diagnosed GD, antithyroid drugs for less than 3 months. From RNA extracted from PBMCs, the TCR library was made. Each patient gave approximately 10 milliliters of EDTA-anticoagulated peripheral blood. Arm-PCR of CDR3 regions with iRepertoire HTBI primers generated TCR beta libraries. Each CDR3 protein gets one entry after TCRdb re-called the multiplex PCR reads with MiXCR. The data contain some 250,000 distinct CDR3 sequences, around 19% of them singletons. Findings and caveats of the study: TCR diversity in persistent Graves' patients was below that of newly diagnosed ones. Accuracy could have been hurt by small sample size.

The V and J ends lost 0 bases and 5 bases, in that order; junction bases with no gene match: 6. The germline V gene has CDR1 DFQATT and CDR2 SNEGSKA (reference sequence). The CDR3 sequence is 15 residues long. The sample was also linked to a second study, of T cells in Graves' hyperthyroidism and ophthalmopathy.

The V call is TRBV20-1, the J call TRBJ2-7; 11 nucleotides align to TRBD2. The specimen comprised peripheral blood mononuclear cells (PBMCs), sampled at new diagnosis, from a patient treated with antithyroid drugs. The receptor's source is a woman in her thirties with Graves disease. The CDR3 sequence is CSARDPGTSGDEQYF. Written as DNA, the CDR3 is TGCAGTGCTAGAGATCCCGGGACTAGCGGTGACGAGCAGTACTTC.